Below, 15 T cell receptor beta chains from the same sample are listed, as sequenced in a study of metastatic and nonmetastatic thyroid tumors. The entire patient cohort was treatment-naive prior to thyroid surgery. Using MiXCR, TCRdb re-called clones from the PCR reads. The profile shows about 6,800 clones, under 3.5% of them singletons. Sequenced: tumor tissue. These receptors came from a female donor with papillary thyroid cancer or a benign thyroid nodule (not recorded which). Some clones in this sample may be carry-over from other donors' samples.

Details on this clone: At one end the junction does not follow the germline gene, possibly because of a read error. The chain recombines TRBV28 with TRBJ2-7, with D unclear. Germline V gene sequence: CDR1 MDHEN, CDR2 SYDVKM. The CDR3 has 16 amino acids. The CDR3 bases are TGTGCTAGCAGTTTCCTATGGCGGAGCCAGATGTACGAGCAGTACTTC. Translation gives CASSFLWRSQMYEQYF.

This clone was observed at least ten times. The chain has TRBV25-1 and TRBJ2-3; 8 bases align to TRBD1. The CDR3 runs to 19 residues. Germline assignment: CDR1 MGHDK and CDR2 SYGVNS. The ends lost 1 base at V and 4 bases at J; junction bases unmatched: 16. Here the CDR3 DNA reads TGTGCCAGCAGTGAATTTATATTCAAGGGGACAGGAGTCGCAGATACGCAGTATTTT. As protein: CASSEFIFKGTGVADTQYF.

The table lists this clone with many counts. The V call is TRBV19, the J call TRBJ2-7; D gene uncertain. CDR1 and CDR2 from the germline V gene are LNHDA and SQIVND (reference sequence). V was cut by 1 base and J by 0 bases, with 4 bases left in between. CDR3 length equals 13 residues. Written as DNA, the CDR3 is TGTGCCAGTAGTATAGGACTCTCCTACGAGCAGTACTTC. Encoded protein: CASSIGLSYEQYF.

There are many counts of this clone. The CDR3 ends on some other residue instead of the conserved phenylalanine or tryptophan, so this is likely a read error. The chain links TRBV6-6 to TRBJ2-6; weak D call: TRBD1 (6 bases). The V gene lost 2 bases and the J gene lost 0 bases, with 20 bases spanning the gap. CDR1 and CDR2 from the germline V gene are MNHNY and SVGAGI (reference sequence). The CDR3 loop spans 20 amino acids. The CDR3 reads CASSYGRDRWGNSGANVLTY. CDR3 coding DNA: TGTGCCAGCAGTTACGGGCGCGACAGGTGGGGGAACTCTGGGGCCAACGTCCTGACTTAC.

By sample fraction, this clone is medium-sized. V and J are TRBV5-1 and TRBJ2-3; maybe TRBD2 (5 bases). The V end was cut by 5 bases, the J end by 4 bases, with 20 bases between. Germline V gene data show CDR1 as SGHRS and CDR2 as YFSETQ. CDR3 length: 16 amino acids. Written as DNA, the CDR3 is TGCGCCAGCAGTAGGATGTTAGCGCCCCCGGCAGATACGCAGTATTTT. It specifies CASSRMLAPPADTQYF.

This clone ranks as medium-sized. This sequence joins TRBV6-2 or TRBV6-3 and TRBJ2-3; tentative D call: TRBD2 (6 bases). V lost 7 bases and J 0 bases, leaving 8 bases between the germline ends. The CDR3 loop spans 13 amino acids. Germline CDR1 is MNHEY and CDR2 is SVGEGT. The CDR3 region is CASIADSTDTQYF. CDR3 sequence (DNA): TGTGCCAGCATAGCGGACAGCACAGATACGCAGTATTTT.

Judged by abundance, this clone is medium-sized. The chain carries TRBV6-1 and TRBJ1-2; possibly TRBD1 for D (5 bases). Germline loops: CDR1 MNHNS, CDR2 SASEGT. V gave up 6 bases and J gave up 8 bases, with 19 bases separating them. The CDR3 has 14 amino acids. CDR3 bases: TGTGCCAGCAGCACTGGGCCCCAAGGGGCGGGCTACACCTTC. This codes for CASSTGPQGAGYTF.

This clone is medium-sized (0.01 to 0.1%) by share. The J gene is TRBJ2-3, the V gene TRBV5-1; D possibly corresponds to TRBD2 (6 bases). The V end was cut by 0 bases, the J end by 3 bases, with 14 bases between. CDR1 and CDR2 from the germline V gene are SGHRS and YFSETQ. The CDR3 is 16 amino acids. CDR3 protein: CASSLGAGPETDTQYF. Here the CDR3 DNA reads TGCGCCAGCAGCTTGGGTGCGGGGCCCGAGACAGATACGCAGTATTTT.

At least ten counts were recorded for this clone. CDR3 DNA: TGTGCCAGCAGTGAATCTAAGGGACTAGGTTTCGAGCAGTACTTC. Translation: CASSESKGLGFEQYF. The chain is built from TRBV25-1 and TRBJ2-7, with 8 bases matching TRBD2. The CDR3 runs 15 residues. The J segment lost 6 bases and the V segment lost 1 base, leaving 8 bases of the junction unmatched. Looked up from germline, CDR1 is MGHDK and CDR2 is SYGVNS.

This clone is medium-sized. The gene calls are TRBV11-3 and TRBJ1-4, with D perhaps matching TRBD1 (5 bases). CDR3 length: 16 amino acids. The germline V and J ends were trimmed by 3 bases and 4 bases, with 15 bases remaining between them. Germline CDR1 SGHNT, CDR2 YENEEA. The CDR3 is CASSFSSWGSNEKLFF. CDR3 nucleotides: TGTGCCAGCAGCTTCTCCTCATGGGGGAGTAATGAAAAACTGTTTTTT. Full variable domain (outside the CDR3, taken from reference TRBV11-3 and TRBJ1-4): EAGVVQSPRYKIIEKKQPVAFWCNPISGHNTLYWYLQNLGQGPELLIRYENEEAVDDSQLPKDRFSAERLKGVDSTLKIQPAELGDSAVYLCASSFSSWGSNEKLFFGSGTQLSVL.

This clone was counted many times. This sequence joins TRBV12-3 or TRBV12-4 and TRBJ2-7; no clear D gene. CDR3 length: 11 amino acids. Trimming shortened V by 5 bases and J by 3 bases, and 5 bases separated the two germline ends. CDR3 residues: CASSPCYEQYF. The CDR3 nucleotides read TGTGCCAGCAGTCCCTGCTACGAGCAGTACTTC.

By frequency in the sample, this clone is large (0.1 to 1%). The gene calls are TRBV6-2 or TRBV6-3 and TRBJ2-7; D not certain. Trimming shortened V by 0 bases and J by 2 bases, and 5 bases separated the two germline ends. CDR3 length equals 13 residues. Germline CDR1 is MNHEY and CDR2 is SVGEGT. CDR3 sequence: CASSYSITYEQYF. The DNA for the CDR3 is TGTGCCAGCAGTTACTCGATAACCTACGAGCAGTACTTC.

In this sample, this clone turned up many times. This chain links TRBV27 with TRBJ1-4; no reliable D call. The V gene's germline CDR1 is MNHEY and CDR2 SMNVEV (reference sequence). The CDR3 is made up of 15 amino acids. Trimming left V 2 bases short and J 5 bases short, with 12 bases between. Here the CDR3 reads CASSLRRGPNEKLFF. In DNA form, the CDR3 reads TGTGCCAGCAGTTTACGTCGGGGTCCCAATGAAAAACTGTTTTTT. Using reference TRBV27 and TRBJ1-4 for the parts outside the CDR3, the full variable domain is EAQVTQNPRYLITVTGKKLTVTCSQNMNHEYMSWYRQDPGLGLRQIYYSMNVEVTDKGDVPEGYKVSRKEKRNFPLILESPSPNQTSLYFCASSLRRGPNEKLFFGSGTQLSVL.

There are many counts of this clone. The junction departs from the called germline gene at one end, perhaps through a read error. The gene calls are TRBV10-1 and TRBJ2-6; 9 bases fit TRBD1. CDR3 length equals 18 residues. Germline V CDR1 and CDR2: WNHNN, SYGVQD (reference sequence). Here the CDR3 reads CASRGGQGTISVANVLTF. CDR3 coding DNA: TGCGCCAGCAGGGGGGGACAGGGAACCATCTCTGTGGCCAACGTCCTGACTTTC.

By share, this clone ranks as medium-sized. This chain joins TRBV28 and TRBJ1-2; D ambiguous. The V end was cut by 1 base, the J end by 9 bases, with 12 bases between. CDR3 size: 13 residues. In germline, CDR1 is MDHEN, CDR2 SYDVKM. The CDR3: CASSLSYAVRYTF. As DNA, the CDR3 is TGTGCCAGCAGTTTATCCTACGCCGTCCGCTACACCTTC.